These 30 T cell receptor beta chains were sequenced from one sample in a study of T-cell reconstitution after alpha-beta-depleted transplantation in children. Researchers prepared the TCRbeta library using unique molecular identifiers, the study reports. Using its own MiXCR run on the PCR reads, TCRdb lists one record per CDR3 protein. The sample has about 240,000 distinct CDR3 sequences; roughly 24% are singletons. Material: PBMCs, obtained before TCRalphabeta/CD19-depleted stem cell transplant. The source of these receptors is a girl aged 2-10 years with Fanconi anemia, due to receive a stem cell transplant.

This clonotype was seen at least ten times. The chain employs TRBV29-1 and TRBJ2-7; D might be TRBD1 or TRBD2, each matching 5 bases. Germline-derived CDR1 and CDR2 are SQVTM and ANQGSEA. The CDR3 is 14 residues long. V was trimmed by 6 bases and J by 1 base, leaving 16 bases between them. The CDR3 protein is CSVSPGPISYEQYF. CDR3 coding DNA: TGCAGCGTCTCGCCGGGACCGATTTCCTACGAGCAGTACTTC.

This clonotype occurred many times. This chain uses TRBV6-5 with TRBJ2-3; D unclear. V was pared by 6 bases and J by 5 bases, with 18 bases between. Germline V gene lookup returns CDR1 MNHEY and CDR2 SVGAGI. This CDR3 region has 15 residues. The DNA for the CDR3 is TGTGCCAGCAGCCCTACGGGTATGGGGAAAGATACGCAGTATTTT. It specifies CASSPTGMGKDTQYF.

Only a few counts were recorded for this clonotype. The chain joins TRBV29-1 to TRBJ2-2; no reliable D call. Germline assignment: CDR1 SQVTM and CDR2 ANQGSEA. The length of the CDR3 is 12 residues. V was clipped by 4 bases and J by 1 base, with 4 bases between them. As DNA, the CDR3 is TGCAGCGTTGCCGAGAACACCGGGGAGCTGTTTTTT. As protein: CSVAENTGELFF.

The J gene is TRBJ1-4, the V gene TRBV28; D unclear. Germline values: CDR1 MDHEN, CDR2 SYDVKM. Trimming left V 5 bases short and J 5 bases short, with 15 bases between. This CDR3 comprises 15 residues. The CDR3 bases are TGTGCCAGCAGTAACGCCAATTTCCAAAATGAAAAACTGTTTTTT. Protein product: CASSNANFQNEKLFF.

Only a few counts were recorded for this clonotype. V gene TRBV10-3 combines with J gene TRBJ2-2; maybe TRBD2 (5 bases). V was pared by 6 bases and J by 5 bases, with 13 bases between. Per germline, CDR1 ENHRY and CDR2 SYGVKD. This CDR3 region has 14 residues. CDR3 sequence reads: CAIRGPTGTGELFF. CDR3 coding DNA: TGTGCCATCAGAGGACCCACGGGGACCGGGGAGCTGTTTTTT.

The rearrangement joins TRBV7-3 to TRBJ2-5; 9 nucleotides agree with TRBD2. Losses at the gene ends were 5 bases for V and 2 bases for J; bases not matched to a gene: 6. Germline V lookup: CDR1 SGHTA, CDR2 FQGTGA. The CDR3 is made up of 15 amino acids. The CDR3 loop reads CASSTTSGSQETQYF. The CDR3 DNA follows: TGTGCCAGCAGCACGACTAGCGGATCACAAGAGACCCAGTACTTC.

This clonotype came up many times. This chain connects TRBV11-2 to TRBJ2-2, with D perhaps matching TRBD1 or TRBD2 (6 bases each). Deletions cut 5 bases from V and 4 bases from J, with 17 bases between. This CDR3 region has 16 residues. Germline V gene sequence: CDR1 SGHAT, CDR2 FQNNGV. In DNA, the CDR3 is TGTGCCAGCAGCCCCTCGCCAGGGGAGGCCACCGGGGAGCTGTTTTTT. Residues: CASSPSPGEATGELFF.

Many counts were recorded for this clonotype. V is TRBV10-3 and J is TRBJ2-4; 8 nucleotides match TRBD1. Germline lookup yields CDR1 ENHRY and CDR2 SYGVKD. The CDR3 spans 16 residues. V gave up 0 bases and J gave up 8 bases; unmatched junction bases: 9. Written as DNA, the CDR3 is TGTGCCATCAGTGAGTCCTGGCAGGGGGCGCGGTACATTCAGTACTTC. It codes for CAISESWQGARYIQYF.

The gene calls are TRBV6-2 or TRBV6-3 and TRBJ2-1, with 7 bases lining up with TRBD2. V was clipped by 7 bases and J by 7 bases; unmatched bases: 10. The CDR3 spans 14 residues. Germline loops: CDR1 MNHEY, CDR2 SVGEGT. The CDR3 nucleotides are TGTGCCAGCACCCGAGGGACTATGCCTAATGAGCAGTTCTTC. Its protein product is CASTRGTMPNEQFF.

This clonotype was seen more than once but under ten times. The DNA for the CDR3 is TGTGCCAGCAGCGTAGCTCGAGGACTGACTAGCACAGATACGCAGTATTTT. Its translation: CASSVARGLTSTDTQYF. The rearrangement uses TRBV9 and TRBJ2-3, with D tentatively TRBD2 (5 bases). The V end lost 0 bases, the J end lost 0 bases, and 14 bases lay between the germline ends. Germline V gene sequence: CDR1 SGDLS, CDR2 YYNGEE. The CDR3 has 17 residues.

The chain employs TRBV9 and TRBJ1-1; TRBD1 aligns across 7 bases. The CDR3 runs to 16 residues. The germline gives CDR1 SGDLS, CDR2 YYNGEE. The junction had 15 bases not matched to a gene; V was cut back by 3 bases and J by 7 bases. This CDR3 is CASSEGQDVLPLEAFF. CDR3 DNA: TGTGCCAGCAGCGAAGGACAGGACGTTCTACCCCTTGAAGCTTTCTTT.

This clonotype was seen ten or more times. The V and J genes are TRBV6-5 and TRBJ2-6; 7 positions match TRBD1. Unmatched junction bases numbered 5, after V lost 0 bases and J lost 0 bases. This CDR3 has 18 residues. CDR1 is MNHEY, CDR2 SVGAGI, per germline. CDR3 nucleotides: TGTGCCAGCAGTTACTCGAGGGACAGCCTCTCTGGGGCCAACGTCCTGACTTTC. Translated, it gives CASSYSRDSLSGANVLTF.

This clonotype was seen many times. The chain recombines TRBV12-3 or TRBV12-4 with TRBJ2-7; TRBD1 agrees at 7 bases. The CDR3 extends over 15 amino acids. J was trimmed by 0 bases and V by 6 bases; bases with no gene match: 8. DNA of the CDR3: TGTGCCAGCAGAGCCCGACAGGGTATCTCCTACGAGCAGTACTTC. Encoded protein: CASRARQGISYEQYF.

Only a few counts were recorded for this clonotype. CDR3 nucleotide sequence: TGTGCCAGCAGCTTGGGAGCGGAGGGGGATGAGCAGTTCTTC. Translated, it gives CASSLGAEGDEQFF. The genes are TRBV5-6 and TRBJ2-1; the D gene could be TRBD1 or TRBD2 (6 bases each). This CDR3 is 14 amino acids long. Germline V gene lookup returns CDR1 SGHDT and CDR2 YYEEEE. V shed 0 bases and J shed 8 bases, with 12 bases lying between them.

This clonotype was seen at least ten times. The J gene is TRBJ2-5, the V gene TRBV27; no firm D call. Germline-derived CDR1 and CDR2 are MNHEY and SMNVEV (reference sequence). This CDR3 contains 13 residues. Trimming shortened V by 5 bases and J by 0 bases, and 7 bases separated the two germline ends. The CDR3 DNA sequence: TGTGCCAGCAGTCCACATGACCAAGAGACCCAGTACTTC. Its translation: CASSPHDQETQYF.

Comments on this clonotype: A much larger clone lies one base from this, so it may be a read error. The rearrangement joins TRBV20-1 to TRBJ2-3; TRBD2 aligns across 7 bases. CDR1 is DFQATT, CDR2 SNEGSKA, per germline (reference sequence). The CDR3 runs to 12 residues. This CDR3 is CCGRLARDTQYF. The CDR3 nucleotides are TGCTGTGGGAGACTAGCCCGAGATACGCAGTATTTT.

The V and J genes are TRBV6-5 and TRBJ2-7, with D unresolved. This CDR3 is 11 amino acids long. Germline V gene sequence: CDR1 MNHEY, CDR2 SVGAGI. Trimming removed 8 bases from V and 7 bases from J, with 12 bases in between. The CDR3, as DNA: TGTGCCAGCGTTTCCTTAGGTGAGCAGTACTTC. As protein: CASVSLGEQYF.

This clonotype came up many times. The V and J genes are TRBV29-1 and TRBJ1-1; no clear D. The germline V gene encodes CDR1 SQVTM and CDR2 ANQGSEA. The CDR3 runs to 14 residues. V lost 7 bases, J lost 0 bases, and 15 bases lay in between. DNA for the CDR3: TGCAGCGCTGACCCACGCGTCATGAACACTGAAGCTTTCTTT. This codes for CSADPRVMNTEAFF.

The CDR3 coding sequence is TGTGCCAGCAGTTACTCTCAAGGGCTAGCGGTCCAAGAGACCCAGTACTTC. This translates into CASSYSQGLAVQETQYF. This chain links TRBV6-5 with TRBJ2-5; 7 bases are a match to TRBD2. Trimming removed 0 bases from V and 1 base from J; junction bases left unmatched: 8. Germline-derived CDR1 and CDR2 are MNHEY and SVGAGI. This CDR3 has 17 residues.

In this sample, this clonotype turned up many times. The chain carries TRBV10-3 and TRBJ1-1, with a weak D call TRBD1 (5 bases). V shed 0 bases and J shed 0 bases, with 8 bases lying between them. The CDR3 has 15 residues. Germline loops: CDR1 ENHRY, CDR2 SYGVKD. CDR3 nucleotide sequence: TGTGCCATCAGTGAGTCCCCAGGGATGAACACTGAAGCTTTCTTT. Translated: CAISESPGMNTEAFF.

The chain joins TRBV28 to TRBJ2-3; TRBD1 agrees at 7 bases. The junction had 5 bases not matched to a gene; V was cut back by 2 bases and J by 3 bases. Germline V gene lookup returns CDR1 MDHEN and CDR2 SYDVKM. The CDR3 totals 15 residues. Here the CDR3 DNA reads TGTGCCAGCAGTTTAAACAGGGGAAGGACAGATACGCAGTATTTT. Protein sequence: CASSLNRGRTDTQYF.

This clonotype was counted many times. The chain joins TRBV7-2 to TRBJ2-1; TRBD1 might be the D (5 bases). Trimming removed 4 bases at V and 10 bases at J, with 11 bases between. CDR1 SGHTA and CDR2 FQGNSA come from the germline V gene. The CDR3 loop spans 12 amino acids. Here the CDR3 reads CASSYPREEQFF. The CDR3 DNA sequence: TGTGCCAGCAGCTACCCCAGGGAAGAGCAGTTCTTC.

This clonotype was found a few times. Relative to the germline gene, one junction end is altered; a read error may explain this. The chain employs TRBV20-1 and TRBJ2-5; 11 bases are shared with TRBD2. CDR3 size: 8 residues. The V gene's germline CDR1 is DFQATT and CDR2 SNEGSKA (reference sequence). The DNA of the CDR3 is TGCAGGTCGGGACTAGCGGACTTC. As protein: CRSGLADF.

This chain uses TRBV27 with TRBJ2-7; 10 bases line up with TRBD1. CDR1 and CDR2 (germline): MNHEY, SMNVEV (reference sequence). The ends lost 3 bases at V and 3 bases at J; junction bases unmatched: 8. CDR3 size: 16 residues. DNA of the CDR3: TGTGCCAGCAGTTTGGGCCCGGGACAGGGGTACTACGAGCAGTACTTC. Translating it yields CASSLGPGQGYYEQYF.

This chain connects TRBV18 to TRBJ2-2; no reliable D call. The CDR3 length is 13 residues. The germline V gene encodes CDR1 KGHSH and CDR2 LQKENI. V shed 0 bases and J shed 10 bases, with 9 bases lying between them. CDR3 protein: CASSPPGSEELFF. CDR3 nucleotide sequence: TGTGCCAGCTCACCACCGGGTTCCGAGGAGCTGTTTTTT. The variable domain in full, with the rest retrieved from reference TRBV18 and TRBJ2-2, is NAGVMQNPRHLVRRRGQEARLRCSPMKGHSHVYWYRQLPEEGLKFMVYLQKENIIDESGMPKERFSAEFPKEGPSILRIQQVVRGDSAAYFCASSPPGSEELFFGEGSRLTVL.

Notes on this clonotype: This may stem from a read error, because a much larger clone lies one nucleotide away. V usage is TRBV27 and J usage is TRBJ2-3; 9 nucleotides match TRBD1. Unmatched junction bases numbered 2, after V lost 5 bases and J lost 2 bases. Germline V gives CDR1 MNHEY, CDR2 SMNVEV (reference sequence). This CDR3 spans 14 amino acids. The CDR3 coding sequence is TGTGCCAGCAGTCGGGACAGGGTCACAGATACGCAGTATTTT. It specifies CASSRDRVTDTQYF.

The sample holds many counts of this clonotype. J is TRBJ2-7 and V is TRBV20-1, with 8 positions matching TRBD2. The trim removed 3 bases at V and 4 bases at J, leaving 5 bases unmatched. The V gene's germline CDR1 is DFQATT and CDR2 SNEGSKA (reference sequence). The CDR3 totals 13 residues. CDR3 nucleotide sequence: TGCAGTGCTAGGGCAGCGGGAGTGTACGAGCAGTACTTC. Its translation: CSARAAGVYEQYF.

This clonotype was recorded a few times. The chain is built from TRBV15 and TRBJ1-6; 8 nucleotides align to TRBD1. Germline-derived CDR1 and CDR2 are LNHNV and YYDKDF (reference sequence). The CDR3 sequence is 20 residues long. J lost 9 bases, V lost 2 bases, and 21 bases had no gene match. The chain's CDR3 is CATSRPLLRSRTGSSSPLHF. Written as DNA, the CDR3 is TGTGCCACCAGCAGACCCCTTCTCCGTTCTCGGACAGGGAGCAGTTCACCCCTCCACTTT.

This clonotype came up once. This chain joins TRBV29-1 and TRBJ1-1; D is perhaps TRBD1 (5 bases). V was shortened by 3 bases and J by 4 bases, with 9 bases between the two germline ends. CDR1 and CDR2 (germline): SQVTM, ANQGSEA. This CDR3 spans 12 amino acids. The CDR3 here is CSVEGLSTEAFF. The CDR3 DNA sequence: TGCAGCGTTGAGGGACTGAGCACTGAAGCTTTCTTT. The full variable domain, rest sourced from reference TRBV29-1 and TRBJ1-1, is SAVISQKPSRDICQRGTSLTIQCQVDSQVTMMFWYRQQPGQSLTLIATANQGSEATYESGFVIDKFPISRPNLTFSTLTVSNMSPEDSSIYLCSVEGLSTEAFFGQGTRLTVV.

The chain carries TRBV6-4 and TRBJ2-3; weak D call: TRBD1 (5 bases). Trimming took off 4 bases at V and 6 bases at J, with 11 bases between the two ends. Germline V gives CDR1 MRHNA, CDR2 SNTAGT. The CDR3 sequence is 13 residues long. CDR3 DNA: TGTGCCAGCAGTGGTCTGTGGGGCGATACGCAGTATTTT. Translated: CASSGLWGDTQYF.